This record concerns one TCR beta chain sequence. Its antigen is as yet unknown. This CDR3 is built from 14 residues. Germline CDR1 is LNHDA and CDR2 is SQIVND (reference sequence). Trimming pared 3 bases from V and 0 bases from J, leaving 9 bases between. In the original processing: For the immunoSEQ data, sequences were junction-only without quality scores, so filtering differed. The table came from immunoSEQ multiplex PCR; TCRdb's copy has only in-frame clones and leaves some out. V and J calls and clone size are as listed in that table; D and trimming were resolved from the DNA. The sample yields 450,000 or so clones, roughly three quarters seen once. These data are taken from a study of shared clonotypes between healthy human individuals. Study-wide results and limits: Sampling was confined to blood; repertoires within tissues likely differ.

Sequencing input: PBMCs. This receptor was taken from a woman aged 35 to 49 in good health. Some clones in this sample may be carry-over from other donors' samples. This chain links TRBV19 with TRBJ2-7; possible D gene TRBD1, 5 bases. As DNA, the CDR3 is TGTGCCAGTAGTATGGACACAAGCTCCTACGAGCAGTACTTC. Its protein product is CASSMDTSSYEQYF.